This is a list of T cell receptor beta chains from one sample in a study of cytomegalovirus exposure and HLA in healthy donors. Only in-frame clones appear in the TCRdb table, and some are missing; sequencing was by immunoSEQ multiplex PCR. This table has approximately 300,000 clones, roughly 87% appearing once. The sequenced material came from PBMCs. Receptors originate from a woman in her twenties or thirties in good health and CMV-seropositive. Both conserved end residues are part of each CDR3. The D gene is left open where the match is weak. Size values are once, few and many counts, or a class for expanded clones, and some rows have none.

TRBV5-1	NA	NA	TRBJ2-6	CASSSGQLSSGANVLTF	TGCGCCAGCAGCTCTGGACAGCTGAGCTCTGGGGCCAACGTCCTGACTTTC
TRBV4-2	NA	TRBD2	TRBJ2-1	CASSQESAGVFYNEQFF	TGTGCCAGCAGCCAAGAGTCGGCGGGAGTGTTCTACAATGAGCAGTTCTTC
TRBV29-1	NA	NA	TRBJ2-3	CSVGSGRTDTQYF	TGCAGCGTTGGTAGCGGACGCACAGATACGCAGTATTTT
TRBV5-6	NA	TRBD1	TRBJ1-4	CASSDYLGQGFEKLFF	TGTGCCAGCAGCGACTACCTCGGACAGGGTTTTGAAAAACTGTTTTTT
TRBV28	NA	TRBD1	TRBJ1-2	CASSSYPGQGQLNYGYTF	TGTGCCAGCAGTTCGTACCCGGGACAGGGACAGTTAAACTATGGCTACACCTTC
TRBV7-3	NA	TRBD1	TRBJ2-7	CASSSLPGQAYEQYF	TGTGCCAGCAGCTCCCTCCCGGGACAGGCCTACGAGCAGTACTTC
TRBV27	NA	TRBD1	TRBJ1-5	CASSPWDRSNQPQHF	TGTGCCAGCTCCCCCTGGGACAGAAGCAATCAGCCCCAGCATTTT
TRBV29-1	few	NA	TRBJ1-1	CSVDYAFF	TGCAGCGTTGATTATGCTTTCTTT
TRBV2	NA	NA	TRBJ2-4	CAGAAKNIQYF	TGTGCCGGAGCAGCCAAAAACATTCAGTACTTC
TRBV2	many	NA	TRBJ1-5	CASSAEGSNQPQHF	TGTGCCAGCAGTGCGGAGGGGTCCAATCAGCCCCAGCATTTT
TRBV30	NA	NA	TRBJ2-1	CAWRRDNEQFF	TGTGCCTGGAGAAGGGACAATGAGCAGTTCTTC
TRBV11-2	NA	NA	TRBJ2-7	CASSYDTNYEQYF	TGTGCCAGCAGCTACGACACGAATTACGAGCAGTACTTC
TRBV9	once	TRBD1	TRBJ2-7	CASSVGDRVYEQYF	TGTGCCAGCAGCGTAGGGGACAGAGTCTACGAGCAGTACTTC
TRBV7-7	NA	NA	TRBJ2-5	CASSLRRPSRGSEETQYF	TGTGCCAGCAGCTTACGCCGGCCTTCTCGGGGGTCCGAAGAGACCCAGTACTTC
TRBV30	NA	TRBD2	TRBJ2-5	CAWSSGSLRETQYF	TGTGCCTGGTCTAGCGGGAGTTTAAGAGAGACCCAGTACTTC
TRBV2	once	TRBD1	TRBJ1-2	CASTGQGAGGYTF	TGTGCCAGCACCGGACAGGGGGCGGGTGGCTACACCTTC
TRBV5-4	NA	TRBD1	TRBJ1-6	CASSLGRGTDQNSPLHF	TGTGCCAGCAGCTTGGGTCGGGGGACAGATCAGAATTCACCCCTCCACTTT
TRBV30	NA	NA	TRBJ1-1	CAWSGPIGRGTEAFF	TGTGCCTGGAGTGGCCCGATCGGGCGGGGCACTGAAGCTTTCTTT
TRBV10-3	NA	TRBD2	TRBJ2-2	CAISEPVPGLAGGTGELFF	TGTGCCATCAGTGAGCCAGTCCCGGGACTAGCGGGAGGAACCGGGGAGCTGTTTTTT
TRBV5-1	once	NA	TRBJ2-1	CASSPQGYNEQFF	TGCGCCAGCAGCCCCCAGGGGTACAATGAGCAGTTCTTC
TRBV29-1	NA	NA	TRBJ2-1	CSVEPTSNEQFF	TGCAGCGTTGAGCCGACTAGTAATGAGCAGTTCTTC
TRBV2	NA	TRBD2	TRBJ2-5	CASSELAGYQETQYF	TGTGCCAGCAGTGAATTAGCGGGGTACCAAGAGACCCAGTACTTC
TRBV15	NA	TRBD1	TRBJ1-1	CATSRNDLTGTENTEAFF	TGTGCCACCAGCAGAAACGATCTAACCGGGACAGAGAACACTGAAGCTTTCTTT
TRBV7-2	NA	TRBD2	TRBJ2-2	CASSTTSGGYTGELFF	TGTGCCAGCAGCACTACCAGCGGGGGATACACCGGGGAGCTGTTTTTT
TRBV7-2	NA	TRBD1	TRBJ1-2	CASSLEGAGYGYTF	TGTGCCAGCAGCTTAGAGGGGGCAGGCTATGGCTACACCTTC
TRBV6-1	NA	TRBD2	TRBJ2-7	CASSKGLAGEQYF	TGTGCCAGCAGTAAAGGACTAGCGGGAGAGCAGTACTTC
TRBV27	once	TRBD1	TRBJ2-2	CASSLSYRGSGELFF	TGTGCCAGCAGTTTATCTTACAGGGGGTCCGGGGAGCTGTTTTTT
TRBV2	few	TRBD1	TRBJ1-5	CASSDTGGGNQPQHF	TGTGCCAGCAGTGACACAGGGGGCGGGAATCAGCCCCAGCATTTT
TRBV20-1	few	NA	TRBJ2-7	CSALAYGEQYF	TGCAGTGCCCTCGCCTATGGGGAGCAGTACTTC
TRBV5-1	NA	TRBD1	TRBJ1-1	CASSDRDRGYTEAFF	TGCGCCAGCAGCGACCGGGACAGGGGATACACTGAAGCTTTCTTT
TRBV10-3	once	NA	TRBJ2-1	CAISVGGDVSDEQFF	TGTGCCATCAGTGTTGGAGGGGACGTTTCGGATGAGCAGTTCTTC
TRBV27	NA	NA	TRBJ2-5	CASSFTGETQYF	TGTGCCAGCAGTTTCACTGGCGAGACCCAGTACTTC
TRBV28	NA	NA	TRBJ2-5	CASSILGGPETQYF	TGTGCCAGCAGTATCCTAGGAGGTCCTGAGACCCAGTACTTC
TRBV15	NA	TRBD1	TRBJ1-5	CATSREGGGQPQHF	TGTGCCACCAGCAGAGAAGGGGGCGGTCAGCCCCAGCATTTT
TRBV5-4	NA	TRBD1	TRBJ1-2	CASSGQGSYGYTF	TGTGCCAGCAGCGGACAGGGCTCGTATGGCTACACCTTC
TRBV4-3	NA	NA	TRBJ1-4	CASSQGGTIATNEKLFF	TGCGCCAGCAGCCAAGGTGGGACAATAGCAACTAATGAAAAACTGTTTTTT
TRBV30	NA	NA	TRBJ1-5	CAWRQELNQPQHF	TGTGCCTGGAGACAGGAACTCAATCAGCCCCAGCATTTT
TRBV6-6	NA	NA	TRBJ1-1	CASSYSNRGTEAFF	TGTGCCAGCAGTTACTCGAACAGAGGCACTGAAGCTTTCTTT
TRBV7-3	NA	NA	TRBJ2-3	CASSPGGGGDTQYF	TGTGCCAGCAGCCCTGGAGGTGGAGGGGATACGCAGTATTTT
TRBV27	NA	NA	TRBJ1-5	CASRTRTSNQPQHF	TGTGCCAGCAGGACACGGACTAGCAATCAGCCCCAGCATTTT
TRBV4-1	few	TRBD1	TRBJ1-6	CASSQPGTGNSPLHF	TGCGCCAGCAGCCAACCGGGGACAGGGAATTCACCCCTCCACTTT
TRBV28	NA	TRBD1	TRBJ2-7	CASRSPLDRGFDEQYF	TGTGCCAGCAGATCCCCTCTGGACAGGGGTTTTGACGAGCAGTACTTC
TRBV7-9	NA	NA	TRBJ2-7	CASSLVSSFYEQYF	TGTGCCAGCAGCTTAGTTAGTAGCTTCTACGAGCAGTACTTC
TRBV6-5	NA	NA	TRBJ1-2	CASSRGSGYTF	TGTGCCAGCAGTCGGGGGAGTGGCTACACCTTC
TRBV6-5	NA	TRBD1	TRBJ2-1	CASSYSSGTGYNEQFF	TGTGCCAGCAGTTACTCTAGTGGGACAGGGTACAATGAGCAGTTCTTC
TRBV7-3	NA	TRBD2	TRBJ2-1	CASSPHSGRDYNEQFF	TGTGCCAGCAGCCCGCATAGCGGGAGAGACTACAATGAGCAGTTCTTC
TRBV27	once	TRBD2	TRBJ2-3	CASSLSLAGRSAYF	TGTGCCAGCAGTTTATCCCTAGCGGGGAGAAGTGCGTATTTT